This TCR beta chain was profiled in a study of response to subunit inactivated influenza vaccine. Using its own MiXCR run on the RT-PCR reads, TCRdb lists one record per CDR3 protein. The data show more than 550,000 distinct CDR3 sequences, with around 11% seen just once and 9.5% to 12% held by the top ten. V shed 5 bases and J shed 0 bases, with 14 bases lying between them. Germline CDR1 SEHNR, CDR2 FQNEAQ (reference sequence). This CDR3 is built from 16 residues. In this sample, this clonotype turned up many times. A further study also used this sample, focusing on T cells expressing NK-cell markers. That report adds: Template switching by 5'RACE with UMIs generated the TCR beta cDNA. Sorting of alpha-beta TCR T cells alone was achieved in several experiments with an anti-gamma-delta TCR antibody.

The receptor's source is a man in his fifties who received an inactivated influenza vaccine. This rearrangement joins TRBV7-9 to TRBJ2-1; weak D call: TRBD2 (5 bases). The sequences come from PBMCs from blood, collected on the day of vaccination. The CDR3 DNA reads TGTGCCAGCAGCCATTCAAGGAGGAGCTCCTACAATGAGCAGTTCTTC. Its translation is CASSHSRRSSYNEQFF.